Each of the 22 T cell receptor beta chains below was sequenced from the same sample in a study of blood T cell repertoires in COVID-19. Here immunoSEQ multiplex PCR was the method, and the copy in TCRdb shows in-frame clones only, minus some. The sample shows approximately 90,000 clones, over 75% of them seen only once. What was sequenced was peripheral blood. These receptors originate from a woman aged 80 or older with acute or convalescent COVID-19.

The chain couples TRBV19 to TRBJ2-1, with 13 positions matching TRBD2. This CDR3 is 16 amino acids long. Germline V CDR1 and CDR2: LNHDA, SQIVND (reference sequence). V lost 6 bases, J lost 7 bases, and 9 bases stayed unmatched. CDR3 in DNA: TGTGCCAGTAGAAAAGGGGGACTAGCGGGGAGGAATGAGCAGTTCTTC. Amino acid sequence: CASRKGGLAGRNEQFF.

The chain uses TRBV5-4 and TRBJ2-2; 7 bases match TRBD2. The CDR3 totals 17 residues. Germline V gene sequence: CDR1 SGHNT, CDR2 YYREEE (reference sequence). The V gene end was trimmed by 4 bases and the J gene end by 2 bases; junction bases not matched to a gene: 11. The CDR3 sequence: CASSRTRSGANTGELFF. CDR3 nucleotides: TGTGCCAGCAGCCGTACGCGAAGCGGGGCAAACACCGGGGAGCTGTTTTTT.

The CDR3 spells CASSLGGISYEQYF. CDR3 coding DNA: TGCGCCAGCAGCTTGGGCGGGATCTCCTACGAGCAGTACTTC. The chain has TRBV5-1 and TRBJ2-7; D perhaps matches TRBD2 (6 bases). This CDR3 has 14 residues. V gave up 0 bases and J gave up 0 bases, with 7 bases separating them. The germline gives CDR1 SGHRS, CDR2 YFSETQ.

V gene TRBV6-6 combines with J gene TRBJ2-3, with 12 nucleotides matching TRBD2. CDR1 and CDR2 (germline): MNHNY, SVGAGI (reference sequence). The CDR3 sequence is 18 residues long. V gave up 5 bases and J gave up 4 bases; unmatched junction bases: 13. CDR3: CASSPSSGRAFASDTQYF. CDR3 coding DNA: TGTGCCAGCAGTCCATCTAGCGGGAGGGCTTTCGCCTCAGATACGCAGTATTTT.

This clone was seen once. The V call is TRBV7-2, the J call TRBJ2-3; D possibly corresponds to TRBD1 (5 bases). This CDR3 has 14 residues. The germline CDR1 and CDR2 sequences are SGHTA and FQGNSA. Trimming left V 2 bases short and J 6 bases short, with 12 bases between. DNA for the CDR3: TGTGCCAGCAGCTTAAGATTACCAGGGGATACGCAGTATTTT. Encoded protein: CASSLRLPGDTQYF.

The genes are TRBV10-3 and TRBJ2-3; 10 positions agree with TRBD2. Germline assignment: CDR1 ENHRY and CDR2 SYGVKD. The CDR3 loop spans 16 amino acids. The J segment lost 3 bases and the V segment lost 2 bases, leaving 5 bases of the junction unmatched. The CDR3 bases are TGTGCCATCAGTGAGGGGAGCGGGGGGGCAACAGATACGCAGTATTTT. This translates into CAISEGSGGATDTQYF.

This sequence joins TRBV14 and TRBJ1-1, with 9 bases that match TRBD1. Germline CDR1 reads SGHDN; CDR2 reads FVKESK. This CDR3 comprises 15 residues. Trimming at V came to 4 bases and at J to 2 bases, leaving 5 bases not matched to a gene. The CDR3 coding sequence is TGTGCCAGCAGCCGAGGAACAGGGGGCAACACTGAAGCTTTCTTT. This codes for CASSRGTGGNTEAFF.

The V call is TRBV7-2, the J call TRBJ2-5; 10 nucleotides line up with TRBD2. Unmatched junction bases numbered 5, after V lost 0 bases and J lost 4 bases. Germline CDR1 is SGHTA and CDR2 is FQGNSA. There are 16 residues in the CDR3. CDR3 DNA: TGTGCCAGCAGCTTAGCGGGAGCGGGGGGGCCAGAGACCCAGTACTTC. Translated: CASSLAGAGGPETQYF.

The chain uses TRBV29-1 and TRBJ2-7; TRBD1 matches at 9 bases. This CDR3 comprises 13 residues. With V trimmed by 6 bases and J by 2 bases, 5 bases remained unmatched. Germline loops: CDR1 SQVTM, CDR2 ANQGSEA. CDR3 protein: CSVSDRGPYEQYF. In DNA form, the CDR3 reads TGCAGCGTGTCGGACAGGGGCCCCTACGAGCAGTACTTC.

V is TRBV5-1 and J is TRBJ2-7; TRBD1 matches 8 bases. J lost 3 bases, V lost 6 bases, and 5 bases had no gene match. The length of the CDR3 is 13 residues. Germline lookup yields CDR1 SGHRS and CDR2 YFSETQ. The CDR3 loop is CASNSGQGYEQYF. As DNA, the CDR3 is TGCGCCAGCAACTCCGGACAGGGCTACGAGCAGTACTTC.

J is TRBJ2-3 and V is TRBV19; possibly TRBD2 for D (5 bases). This CDR3 is built from 13 residues. V was cut by 6 bases and J by 4 bases, with 11 bases left in between. Germline V gene data show CDR1 as LNHDA and CDR2 as SQIVND (reference sequence). Here the CDR3 DNA reads TGTGCCAGTAGACCCACCGGGGCAGATACGCAGTATTTT. Translating it yields CASRPTGADTQYF.

The rearrangement links TRBV7-8 to TRBJ2-1, with D tentatively TRBD2 (5 bases). The CDR3 is 17 amino acids. Germline V gene sequence: CDR1 SGHVS, CDR2 FQNEAQ. Deletions cut 5 bases from V and 0 bases from J, with 17 bases between. The CDR3 protein is CASSRTEMGSSYNEQFF. CDR3 DNA: TGTGCCAGCAGCCGCACAGAAATGGGGAGCTCCTACAATGAGCAGTTCTTC.

CDR3 bases: TGTGCCAGCCATACCCGGGACAGGGGTCTTGGCGAGCAGTACTTC. This sequence encodes CASHTRDRGLGEQYF. The gene calls are TRBV13 and TRBJ2-7; TRBD1 matches 10 bases. In germline, CDR1 is PRHDT, CDR2 FYEKMQ (reference sequence). The CDR3 extends over 15 amino acids. Trimming removed 8 bases from V and 6 bases from J; junction bases left unmatched: 13.

This rearrangement joins TRBV30 to TRBJ2-5; 7 bases agree with TRBD2. V shed 0 bases and J 2 bases; nucleotides not matched to a gene: 0. The CDR3 loop spans 13 amino acids. From germline, CDR1 is GTSNPN and CDR2 SVGIG (reference sequence). The CDR3 sequence: CAWSVLAQETQYF. CDR3 sequence (DNA): TGTGCCTGGAGTGTACTAGCGCAAGAGACCCAGTACTTC. The whole variable domain, remainder taken from reference TRBV30 and TRBJ2-5, is SQTIHQWPATLVQPVGSPLSLECTVEGTSNPNLYWYRQAAGRGLQLLFYSVGIGQISSEVPQNLSASRPQDRQFILSSKKLLLSDSGFYLCAWSVLAQETQYFGPGTRLLVL.

This rearrangement joins TRBV4-1 to TRBJ1-3, with D perhaps matching TRBD1 (6 bases). Germline-derived CDR1 and CDR2 are MGHRA and YSYEKL. V was clipped by 0 bases and J by 3 bases, with 18 bases between them. The CDR3 has 18 residues. CDR3 coding DNA: TGCGCCAGCAGCCAAGATGGACTGGGGGCGCAGAATGGAAACACCATATATTTT. Its translation: CASSQDGLGAQNGNTIYF.

This chain joins TRBV19 and TRBJ1-4; D is perhaps TRBD1 (6 bases). CDR3 length: 16 amino acids. Germline CDR1 and CDR2: LNHDA and SQIVND (reference sequence). Trimming left V 8 bases short and J 0 bases short, with 16 bases between. The CDR3 DNA reads TGTGCCAGTGGGGAAACCTACAGGGCAACTAATGAAAAACTGTTTTTT. Amino acids: CASGETYRATNEKLFF. The full variable domain, with the rest looked up from reference TRBV19 and TRBJ1-4, is DGGITQSPKYLFRKEGQNVTLSCEQNLNHDAMYWYRQDPGQGLRLIYYSQIVNDFQKGDIAEGYSVSREKKESFPLTVTSAQKNPTAFYLCASGETYRATNEKLFFGSGTQLSVL.

The rearrangement joins TRBV5-1 to TRBJ2-1, with TRBD2 matching 15 bases. This CDR3 comprises 17 residues. V lost 4 bases, J lost 7 bases, and 9 bases stayed unmatched. Per germline, CDR1 SGHRS and CDR2 YFSETQ. DNA for the CDR3: TGCGCCAGCAGCATCCTCGGACTAGCGGGGGGGCGGAATGAGCAGTTCTTC. As protein: CASSILGLAGGRNEQFF.

The chain links TRBV10-1 to TRBJ2-2; D is perhaps TRBD1 (5 bases). The CDR3 consists of 14 residues. In germline, CDR1 is WNHNN, CDR2 SYGVQD (reference sequence). The V gene lost 4 bases and the J gene lost 0 bases, with 6 bases spanning the gap. For the CDR3, the DNA is TGCGCCAGCAGTGCACAGGCGAACACCGGGGAGCTGTTTTTT. Translating gives CASSAQANTGELFF.

The count of this clone is one. The V call is TRBV4-3, the J call TRBJ2-2; TRBD1 might be the D (5 bases). The germline V gene has CDR1 LGHNA and CDR2 YSLEER. CDR3 length equals 13 residues. V lost 2 bases to trimming and J lost 6 bases, with 7 bases between them. CDR3 bases: TGCGCCAGCAGCCAACAGGGTCCCGGGGAGCTGTTTTTT. Translation gives CASSQQGPGELFF.

The chain joins TRBV4-2 to TRBJ2-2; 8 bases align to TRBD1. V lost 4 bases, J lost 1 base, and 5 bases stayed unmatched. This CDR3 region has 16 residues. Germline CDR1 and CDR2: LGHNA and YNFKEQ. CDR3 bases: TGTGCCAGCAGCCCGCACGGGACAGGGAACACCGGGGAGCTGTTTTTT. Its protein is CASSPHGTGNTGELFF.

J is TRBJ1-6 and V is TRBV5-4; D is undetermined. Germline V gene data show CDR1 as SGHNT and CDR2 as YYREEE (reference sequence). The CDR3 consists of 14 residues. V gave up 4 bases and J gave up 5 bases, with 10 bases separating them. CDR3 amino acids: CASSRETDNSPLHF. The CDR3 coding sequence is TGTGCCAGCAGCCGGGAAACCGATAATTCACCCCTCCACTTT.

The gene calls are TRBV6-6 and TRBJ1-1, with TRBD1 identical over 8 bases. This CDR3 is 15 amino acids long. Losses at the gene ends were 6 bases for V and 4 bases for J; bases not matched to a gene: 10. CDR1 MNHNY and CDR2 SVGAGI come from the germline V gene (reference sequence). The CDR3 DNA follows: TGTGCCAGCAGCTCCCGTGGACAGGGCGGCACTGAAGCTTTCTTT. Residues: CASSSRGQGGTEAFF.